The 10 T cell receptor beta chains below were found in one sample sequenced in a study of blood T cell repertoires in COVID-19. Sequencing used immunoSEQ multiplex PCR; TCRdb keeps in-frame clones, though not all of them. The sample has some 75,000 clones, approximately 91% seen once. Sequencing input: peripheral blood. The receptors here all came from a man aged 65-85 years with active or convalescent COVID-19.

This chain joins TRBV5-5 and TRBJ1-2; unclear D gene. The CDR3 is 15 amino acids. Germline loops: CDR1 SGHKS, CDR2 YYEKEE (reference sequence). V lost 4 bases, J lost 0 bases, and 13 bases lay in between. This CDR3 is CASSPAVNPNYGYTF. CDR3 nucleotide sequence: TGTGCCAGCAGCCCCGCAGTAAACCCTAACTATGGCTACACCTTC.

The count of this clone is one. V and J are TRBV2 and TRBJ1-2; D unclear. V was pared by 4 bases and J by 5 bases, with 14 bases between. Germline V gene sequence: CDR1 SNHLY, CDR2 FYNNEI. The CDR3 loop spans 14 amino acids. In nucleotides, the CDR3 is TGTGCCAGCAGTGCCCGGGCCGAGGGATATGGCTACACCTTC. This translates into CASSARAEGYGYTF.

J is TRBJ1-1 and V is TRBV11-2; the D is unclear. Trimming shortened V by 1 base and J by 1 base, and 7 bases separated the two germline ends. Per germline, CDR1 SGHAT and CDR2 FQNNGV. This CDR3 contains 14 residues. The CDR3 region is CASSLVSKNTEAFF. The CDR3 DNA sequence: TGTGCCAGCAGCTTAGTTTCCAAGAACACTGAAGCTTTCTTT.

The chain employs TRBV15 and TRBJ2-7, with 10 nucleotides matching TRBD1. V shed 3 bases and J 6 bases; nucleotides not matched to a gene: 11. Germline-derived CDR1 and CDR2 are LNHNV and YYDKDF (reference sequence). The CDR3 extends over 16 amino acids. CDR3 nucleotides: TGTGCCACCAGCAGGATGGAAGGACAGGGGGGGACCGAGCAGTACTTC. Encoded protein: CATSRMEGQGGTEQYF.

This rearrangement joins TRBV6-5 to TRBJ1-5; D might be TRBD1 (5 bases). Trimming left V 7 bases short and J 2 bases short, with 12 bases between. Germline V gene data show CDR1 as MNHEY and CDR2 as SVGAGI. The CDR3 loop spans 14 amino acids. This CDR3 reads CASTPPGGNQPQHF. CDR3 nucleotides: TGTGCCAGCACTCCTCCGGGGGGCAATCAGCCCCAGCATTTT.

The CDR3 reads CASSFVDKTEAFF. The CDR3 DNA reads TGTGCCAGCAGTTTTGTGGACAAGACTGAAGCTTTCTTT. The chain combines TRBV12-3 or TRBV12-4 with TRBJ1-1; a weak D match, TRBD1 (5 bases). V lost 3 bases, J lost 5 bases, and 10 bases lay in between. This CDR3 comprises 13 residues.

This chain links TRBV6-1 with TRBJ2-7; 8 nucleotides agree with TRBD2. The ends lost 2 bases at V and 2 bases at J; junction bases unmatched: 2. The CDR3 runs 14 residues. Germline V gene lookup returns CDR1 MNHNS and CDR2 SASEGT. The CDR3 DNA follows: TGTGCCAGCAGTGAATACGGGAGGGCCTACGAGCAGTACTTC. Translating it yields CASSEYGRAYEQYF.

In its sample, this clone was seen once. The CDR3 is CASSSLGTGSGEKLFF. The CDR3 region has the DNA TGTGCCAGCAGCTCTCTAGGGACAGGGTCCGGGGAAAAACTGTTTTTT. The chain carries TRBV11-2 and TRBJ1-4, with 9 positions matching TRBD1. Trimming at V came to 4 bases and at J to 8 bases, leaving 11 bases not matched to a gene. This CDR3 spans 16 amino acids. Germline values: CDR1 SGHAT, CDR2 FQNNGV.

The genes are TRBV27 and TRBJ2-7; D is unresolved. The germline gives CDR1 MNHEY, CDR2 SMNVEV (reference sequence). The V end was cut by 5 bases, the J end by 1 base, with 12 bases between. This CDR3 comprises 14 residues. In DNA form, the CDR3 reads TGTGCCAGCAGTCCCTTGACTGCATCCTACGAGCAGTACTTC. It specifies CASSPLTASYEQYF.

V and J are TRBV18 and TRBJ1-1, with 7 bases aligning to TRBD1. J lost 1 base, V lost 4 bases, and 6 bases had no gene match. CDR3 length: 15 residues. Germline V gives CDR1 KGHSH, CDR2 LQKENI. The CDR3 is CASSLEPGGNTEAFF. The DNA for the CDR3 is TGTGCCAGCTCACTCGAACCAGGGGGGAACACTGAAGCTTTCTTT.